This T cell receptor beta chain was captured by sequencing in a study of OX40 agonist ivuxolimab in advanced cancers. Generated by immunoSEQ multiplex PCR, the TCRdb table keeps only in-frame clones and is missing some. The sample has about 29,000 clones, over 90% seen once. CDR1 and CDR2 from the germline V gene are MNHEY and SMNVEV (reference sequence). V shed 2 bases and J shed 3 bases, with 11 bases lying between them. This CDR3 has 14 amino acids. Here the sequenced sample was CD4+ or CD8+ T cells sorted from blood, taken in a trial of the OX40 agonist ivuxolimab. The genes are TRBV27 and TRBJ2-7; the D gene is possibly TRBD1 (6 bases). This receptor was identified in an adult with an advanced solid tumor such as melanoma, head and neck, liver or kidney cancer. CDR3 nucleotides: TGTGCCAGCAGTTTAGGGGGCTCTGACTACGAGCAGTACTTC. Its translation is CASSLGGSDYEQYF.